Detailed here is one T cell receptor (beta chain). Its specificity is unknown. The CDR3 spans 14 residues. J gave up 4 bases and V 8 bases, and 8 bases lay outside the gene matches. CDR1 is SGHAT, CDR2 FQDESV, per germline (reference sequence). The entry originates in a study of cytomegalovirus exposure and HLA in healthy donors. Study in general: An early data release held around 80 million unique TCRs from HLA-typed donors. Study-wide points: Most TCR sequences were seen very rarely across donors, but some public TCRs occurred in many.

A multiplex PCR was run with 60 Vbeta primers and 13 Jbeta primers. The method was immunoSEQ multiplex PCR; TCRdb's version includes in-frame clones alone and lacks a portion of them. The sample records 85,000 to 100,000 clones, roughly 73% being singletons. The material sequenced was PBMCs. The V gene is TRBV11-1, the J gene TRBJ2-1; the match to TRBD1 covers 7 bases. The clonotype originates from a woman in her 40s in good health and CMV-seronegative. The CDR3 bases are TGTGCCAGCGGCCTAACAGGGGAGTACAATGAGCAGTTCTTC. The encoded protein is CASGLTGEYNEQFF.